The 4 T cell receptor beta chains below come from one sample, sequenced in a study of monozygotic twins with inflammatory bowel disease. TCRdb re-called the 5' RACE reads, yielding one record per CDR3 amino acid sequence without DNA. This table holds about 450,000 distinct CDR3 sequences. The source material was blood. The receptor source for this set is a human donor with ulcerative colitis or Crohn's disease, or a healthy co-twin of an affected twin (not recorded which).

This chain joins TRBV2 and TRBJ1-2. This CDR3 comprises 15 residues. CDR1 is SNHLY, CDR2 FYNNEI, per germline. The CDR3 here is CASSVRVQSNYGYTF.

This chain links TRBV7-9 with TRBJ2-7; lacking DNA, the TRBD1 call made by TCRdb goes unchecked. CDR3 size: 15 residues. From germline, CDR1 is SEHNR and CDR2 FQNEAQ (reference sequence). The CDR3 is CASSLGGQGAREQYF.

The chain recombines TRBV19 with TRBJ1-4; TCRdb's D call of TRBD1 is untestable without DNA. Germline V gives CDR1 LNHDA, CDR2 SQIVND (reference sequence). The CDR3 extends over 13 amino acids. The CDR3 sequence: CASMRQPYEKLFF.

The chain uses TRBV7-2 and TRBJ2-2; TCRdb calls TRBD1, which cannot be checked without DNA. Germline V gene sequence: CDR1 SGHTA, CDR2 FQGNSA. The CDR3 covers 14 residues. The CDR3 sequence: CASITGRGTGELFF.